This entry features one T cell receptor beta chain sequence. Patients at the Seattle site were enrolled during active infection and followed longitudinally. The V gene's germline CDR1 is WNHNN and CDR2 SYGVQD (reference sequence). The CDR3 runs to 12 residues. The V end lost 8 bases, the J end lost 2 bases, and 9 bases lay between the germline ends. This specimen belongs to a study of blood T cell repertoires in COVID-19. Whole-study context: Whether acute or convalescent, the COVID-19 samples came from the United States, Italy and Spain. PBMCs, B-cell-depleted T cells, or T cells were the source of the cDNA or gDNA that made up the material.

Original methodology: Reference gene primer amplification gave nucleated cell count estimates. Clones were sequenced by immunoSEQ multiplex PCR, and TCRdb holds only the in-frame ones, with some missing. The V and J calls and clone size are taken from that table; D and trimming were inferred from the DNA. The sample records some 87,000 clones, roughly 90% being singletons. Sample: peripheral blood. This chain uses TRBV10-1 with TRBJ1-1; a possible D gene is TRBD1 (5 bases). The TCR sequence derives from a human donor with COVID-19, enrolled during active disease. The donor label of this sample is uncertain. CDR3 nucleotide sequence: TGCGCCAGCCGGGGGAGAAACACTGAAGCTTTCTTT. This codes for CASRGRNTEAFF.